Given below is one T cell receptor beta chain in context. Its antigen has not been determined. The record has no base qualities; no much larger clone is one base away. This record comes from a study of cytomegalovirus exposure and HLA in healthy donors (dated by TCRdb to 2016 to 2017). Broadly, across the study: An earlier analysis of approximately 590 of the donors reported 250 to 300 Gb of sequence data and roughly 100 million unique TCR beta sequences from 150 million to 200 million T cells. An early release covering roughly 640 HLA-typed donors comprised 250 to 350 gigabases of sequencing data and 85 million to 100 million unique TCR sequences. The genetic ancestry cluster associated with self-reported Caucasian donors included about 84% of the approximately 430 genotyped donors. The study was designed to test whether signatures of past pathogen exposure could be identified by cataloging public T cell receptors. The study used immunosequencing to profile the T cell repertoires of 600 to 850 subjects and linked those repertoires to cytomegalovirus serostatus. Besides the first cohort of roughly 660 subjects, a separate validation cohort made up of 120 different subjects was used. High-throughput TCR immunosequencing, statistical association of individual TCRs with disease status, and machine learning were combined to predict cytomegalovirus infection status. A later analysis re-analyzed previously published TCR beta repertoires from roughly 630 donors and added high-resolution HLA genotyping to study TCR occurrence patterns. The later analysis used no new phenotypic data to find candidate immune exposures, relying instead on TCR beta sequences and their occurrence across donors. An earlier analysis of 450 to 750 of the donors used high-throughput TCR beta sequencing to judge whether each TCR beta V gene segment behaved as functional or pseudogenic. Donor age, sex, ethnicity and CMV serostatus were compiled together with the repertoire data. A later genetic analysis used genome-wide SNP genotypes for about three fifths of the 666 donors, treating that subset as a discovery cohort. Every repertoire in the discovery cohort had been generated on one and the same sequencing platform. HLA typing covered class I and class II loci at four-digit resolution. Typing coverage differed by locus: A, B, C, DRB1 and DQB1 were typed in about 629-640 donors, DQA1 in 500 to 550, DPA1 in approximately 600, and DPB1 in 450 to 480. A handful of DR-DQ haplotypes were handled as single units for association and clustering because linkage in the cohort was strong. Among 300 to 500 genotyped donors of the cohort, an average of around 220,000 unique TCR beta nucleotide sequences was sequenced per donor, of which about 18% were non-productive.

On the study overall, not on this receptor specifically: The authors suggested that the approach could potentially be extended to other disease states and immunological phenotypes. A later genetic analysis reported fewer N-insertions in productive TCRs among donors in an Asian-associated ancestry cluster than the roughly 640-donor mean. Most CMV-associated TCR beta chains appeared to be HLA-restricted in a later analysis, and the HLA associations seemed to be driven largely by CMV exposure. V-gene and J-gene trimming of TCR beta chains was associated with a missense DCLRE1C variant in a later genetic analysis, and the association was replicated in an independent cohort. The earlier analysis of 587 of the donors excluded some 16 rarely observed V segments, including chromosome 9 orphons, because counts were too low. In a later analysis, HLA-associated TCR beta chains showed more clonal expansion and lower generation probabilities than non-associated chains that were equally common. Correlated functional status among segregating V segments might reflect linkage disequilibrium, but an unknown experimental factor could not be ruled out. The classifier was reported to diagnose cytomegalovirus status with high specificity and sensitivity in both the original and validation cohorts. Immune exposure information for the cohort was limited to CMV serostatus. Some IMGT-functional V segments, including TRBV6-2 and TRBV6-3, could not be distinguished by the 87-base-pair reads and were therefore excluded. In a later analysis, TCR association rates were found to vary across HLA loci, with the most associated TCRs seen for DRB1 alleles and the fewest for HLA-C alleles. Because HLA typing was unavailable for some donors at each locus, only the typed subset was used in association tests. When HLA alleles, especially DR and DQ, strongly co-occurred, attributing TCR associations to individual alleles was difficult. In vitro tests confirmed that a few of the cytomegalovirus-associated TCR beta chains recognize cytomegalovirus antigens. Sequencing depth was assumed to be roughly uniform across donors in the presence/absence analyses, though that assumption may not hold. In a later analysis, some 18,000 TCR beta sequences were associated with specific HLA alleles at a false discovery rate of 0.05. A further reported finding was that TCR beta sequences accurately predicted the HLA-A and HLA-B alleles for most subjects in the first cohort. A group of highly shared sequence variants was considered likely to be a technical artifact of the sequencing pipeline. In an earlier analysis of approximately 590 of the donors, most TCR beta V segments were observed in productive rearrangements about 87% or about 30% of the time, broadly matching IMGT annotations. Across donors, most TCR sequences were observed very rarely, whereas some public TCRs were present in many individuals. In the study, 164 TCR beta chains were listed as associated with cytomegalovirus. The cohort was sequenced for TCR beta chains only, and without alpha or paired-chain data the features that could be detected were limited. Several of the top co-occurrence clusters appeared to be linked to parvovirus B19, influenza, CMV and Epstein-Barr virus, according to a later analysis.

Sequences MGHRA (CDR1) and YSYEKL (CDR2) are obtained from the germline V gene. Trimming accounts for 8 bases at V and 8 bases at J, while the number of junction bases matched to no gene is 6. The CDR3 numbers 13 residues from cysteine through phenylalanine. Kept here is only the CDR3 DNA, which spans 39 bases and is read in frame from base 1. Libraries were made using the immunoSEQ multiplex PCR assay. A mixture of 60 forward primers for TCR Vbeta segments and 13 reverse primers for TCR Jbeta segments was used in the multiplex PCR. A multiplex PCR assay on genomic DNA amplified the CDR3 region of rearranged TCR beta genes. On the Illumina HiSeq System, the amplified TCR beta libraries were sequenced as 87-base-pair reads. On the study's bioinformatics: In a later analysis, some 80 million unique TCR beta chains were counted across the approximately 640 repertoires, and roughly 10 million of these chains were shared by at least two donors. Raw reads were error-corrected and collapsed into unique sequences by a nearest-neighbor algorithm in which closely related sequences were merged to remove PCR and sequencing errors. Alignment of CDR3 sequences to IMGT reference sequences was used to assign V, D and J gene segments. Each retained sequence needed at least a six-nucleotide match to both a V gene segment and a J gene segment. A rearrangement counted as productive if the CDR3 had no stop codons and remained in frame with V and J, and every other rearrangement counted as non-productive. Following IMGT convention, CDR3 was defined as the stretch from the second conserved V-encoded cysteine to the conserved J-encoded phenylalanine. The earlier analysis of 550 to 650 of the donors excluded any sequence lacking an unambiguous match to a single V gene segment. In an earlier analysis of a few hundred of the donors, V segments were called functional above 56.7% productive rearrangements and were called segregating when the between-donor standard deviation exceeded 5%. To diagnose cytomegalovirus status from the catalog of TCR beta chain sequences, a statistical classification framework was built. A later analysis assigned V and J genes by comparing TCR nucleotide sequences with IMGT/GENE-DB human TR gene sequences. Using the TCRdist pipeline, a later analysis assigned CDR3 sequences along with most-parsimonious VDJ recombination scenarios. A later analysis defined each TCR beta chain by its CDR3 amino acid sequence plus V-gene family, and excluded reads lacking a unique V-gene family. To address suspected cross-contamination and a sequencing artifact, a later analysis removed around 600 highly shared, low-generation-probability nucleotide sequences. In a later analysis, a clonal expansion index was calculated for each public chain from normalized within-repertoire ranks of inferred template counts. In a later analysis, generation probabilities were computed using a VDJ recombination model fitted to out-of-frame rearrangements, and the results were checked against IGoR. In a later analysis, TCR-TCR, TCR-HLA and TCR-CMV co-occurrence was scored with hypergeometric tests, and a repertoire-size bias correction was applied to TCR pairs. A later analysis estimated false discovery rates by permuting HLA or CMV assignments 20 times. In a later analysis, co-occurring TCRs were grouped using DBSCAN, with TCRdist sequence similarity added in when clustering inside HLA-allele-positive subsets. Repertoires with fewer than 30,000 or more than 120,000 public chains were left out of co-occurrence clustering, as were four to six repertoires with anomalous nucleotide sharing. Held by TCRdb, this immuneACCESS table contains in-frame sequences only and omits some clones. Under half of the omission traces to an unresolved V gene where checked; the cause of the rest is unknown. V, J and clone size are those of that table, while D and trimming were read from the DNA. Within this sample are approximately 200,000 clones, with about 74% of them counted one time only. The top ten clonotypes cover less than 20% of the sample.

The cohort was made up of 666 healthy bone marrow donors. All cohort members were sampled while nominally healthy, although unrecorded immune exposures were likely present. The donor tested CMV seronegative, placing the donor among the approximately 400 seronegative members of the cohort. A peripheral blood sample was collected from each donor, and TCR beta sequencing was performed on peripheral blood mononuclear cells. Genomic DNA extraction from the blood cell samples was performed with the Qiagen DNeasy Blood Extraction Kit. This chain joins TRBV4-1 to TRBJ1-4, with 9 bases aligning to TRBD1. This receptor was identified in a middle-aged man in good health and CMV-seronegative. Sequencing was carried out using PBMCs. DNA sequence: TGCGCCAGCGAGAGGACAGGGGACGAAAAACTGTTTTTT. Translated, it reads CASERTGDEKLFF.